One and the same sample provided the 2 T cell receptor beta chains below, sequenced in a study of shared clonotypes between healthy human individuals. CD45RO-negative, CCR7-positively selected cells formed the naive CD8 fraction, excluding terminally differentiated effector memory CD45RA+ cells. Sequenced by immunoSEQ multiplex PCR; TCRdb stores in-frame clones only, minus some. The sample records 2 million or so clones, roughly 95% being singletons. The material sequenced was naive CD8+ T cells sorted from blood. The receptors come from a man younger than 35 in good health.

This chain joins TRBV29-1 and TRBJ1-2, with TRBD1 as a possible D gene (5 bases). Germline V gene lookup returns CDR1 SQVTM and CDR2 ANQGSEA. This CDR3 comprises 12 residues. Trimming removed 7 bases from V and 2 bases from J, with 11 bases in between. The CDR3 region is CSDWDVNYGYTF. The DNA of the CDR3 is TGCAGCGATTGGGACGTCAACTATGGCTACACCTTC.

For this clone: Other DNA variants within this sample encode the same CDR3. V usage is TRBV4-1 and J usage is TRBJ2-1, with 7 bases identical to TRBD2. The junction had 2 bases not matched to a gene; V was cut back by 1 base and J by 8 bases. This CDR3 region has 13 residues. Per the germline V gene, CDR1 is MGHRA and CDR2 is YSYEKL. The CDR3 spells CASSQGGGDEQFF. CDR3 nucleotide sequence: TGCGCCAGCAGCCAAGGGGGAGGGGATGAGCAGTTCTTC.